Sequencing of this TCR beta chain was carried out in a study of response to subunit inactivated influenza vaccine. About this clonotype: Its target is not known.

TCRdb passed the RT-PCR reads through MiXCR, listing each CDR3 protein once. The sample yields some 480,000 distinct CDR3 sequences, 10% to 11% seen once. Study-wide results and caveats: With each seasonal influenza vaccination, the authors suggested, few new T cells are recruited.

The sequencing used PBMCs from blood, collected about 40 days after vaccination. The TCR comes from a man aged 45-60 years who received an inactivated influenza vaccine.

The CDR3 DNA follows: TGTGCCAGCTCCCAGCTCCGGGGGGAAGACGAGCAGTACTTC. It is translated as CASSQLRGEDEQYF. The chain combines TRBV18 with TRBJ2-7; 7 positions match TRBD2. Losses at the gene ends were 6 bases for V and 5 bases for J; bases not matched to a gene: 10. Germline V gene data show CDR1 as KGHSH and CDR2 as LQKENI. This CDR3 is built from 14 residues. The full variable domain, completed using reference TRBV18 and TRBJ2-7, is NAGVMQNPRHLVRRRGQEARLRCSPMKGHSHVYWYRQLPEEGLKFMVYLQKENIIDESGMPKERFSAEFPKEGPSILRIQQVVRGDSAAYFCASSQLRGEDEQYFGPGTRLTVT.